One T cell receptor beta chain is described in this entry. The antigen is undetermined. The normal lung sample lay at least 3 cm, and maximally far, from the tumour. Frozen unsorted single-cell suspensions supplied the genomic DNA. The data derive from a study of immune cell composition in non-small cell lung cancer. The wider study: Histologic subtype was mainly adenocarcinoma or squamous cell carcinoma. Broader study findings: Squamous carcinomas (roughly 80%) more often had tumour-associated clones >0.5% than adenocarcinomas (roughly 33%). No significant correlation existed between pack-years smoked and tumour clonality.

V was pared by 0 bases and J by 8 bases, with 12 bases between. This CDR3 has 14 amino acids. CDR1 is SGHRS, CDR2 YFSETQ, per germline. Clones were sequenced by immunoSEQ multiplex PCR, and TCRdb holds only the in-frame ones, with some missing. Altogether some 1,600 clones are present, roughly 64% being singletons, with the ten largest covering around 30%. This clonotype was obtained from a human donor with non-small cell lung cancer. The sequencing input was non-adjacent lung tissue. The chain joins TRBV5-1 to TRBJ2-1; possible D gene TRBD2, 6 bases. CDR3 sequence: CASSLARGKDEQFF. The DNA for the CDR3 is TGCGCCAGCAGCTTGGCCCGGGGGAAGGATGAGCAGTTCTTC.